This is a list of T cell receptor beta chains from one sample in a study of cytomegalovirus exposure and HLA in healthy donors. Repertoires were generated with immunoSEQ multiplex PCR, while TCRdb's copy carries only in-frame clones and drops some. The table records over 250,000 clones, around 85% of them present only once. Specimen: PBMCs. Source of these receptors: a woman between 18 and 29 years old in good health and CMV-seronegative. The CDR3 runs from the conserved cysteine through the conserved F or W. D genes are given only for firm matches. For some rows the clone size is stated as once, few or many, or as a class when expanded; others skip it.

V gene	CDR3 length	clone size	D gene	J gene	CDR3 protein	CDR3 DNA
TRBV7-2	14	.	.	TRBJ2-5	CASSHPSYWETQYF	TGTGCCAGCAGCCATCCCTCCTATTGGGAGACCCAGTACTTC
TRBV12-5	13	.	.	TRBJ2-4	CASGVGLKNIQYF	TGTGCTAGTGGCGTGGGACTCAAAAACATTCAGTACTTC
TRBV28	12	few	.	TRBJ2-7	CASSLQGPEQYF	TGTGCCAGCAGTTTACAGGGTCCCGAGCAGTACTTC
TRBV2	12	few	TRBD2	TRBJ2-7	CASSKTSPPGYF	TGTGCCAGCAGTAAGACTAGCCCTCCGGGGTACTTC
TRBV10-3	15	.	.	TRBJ1-1	CAISEEDVRAAEAFF	TGTGCCATCAGTGAGGAGGACGTGAGGGCGGCTGAAGCTTTCTTT
TRBV4-2	16	.	.	TRBJ2-2	CASSQDRGLGAGELFF	TGTGCCAGCAGCCAAGATAGGGGCCTAGGAGCCGGGGAGCTGTTTTTT
TRBV20-1	10	few	TRBD1	TRBJ1-1	CSAHRGTAFF	TGCAGTGCTCACAGGGGGACTGCTTTCTTT
TRBV5-4	16	.	TRBD2	TRBJ2-5	CASSRGLAGGIETQYF	TGTGCCAGCAGCCGTGGACTAGCGGGAGGGATAGAGACCCAGTACTTC
TRBV30	16	.	TRBD1	TRBJ1-5	CAWRSPRTGGSQPQHF	TGTGCCTGGAGAAGCCCCCGGACAGGGGGCAGTCAGCCCCAGCATTTT
TRBV6-1	15	.	TRBD2	TRBJ2-1	CASSALAGGDNEQFF	TGTGCCAGCAGTGCCTTAGCGGGGGGGGACAATGAGCAGTTCTTC
TRBV10-2	11	once	.	TRBJ2-7	CASSGQTEQYF	TGCGCCAGCAGCGGACAGACCGAGCAGTACTTC
TRBV5-1	15	once	TRBD1	TRBJ1-5	CASSLNPGQGRPQHF	TGCGCCAGCAGCTTGAACCCGGGACAGGGTCGGCCCCAGCATTTT
TRBV5-1	15	.	TRBD1	TRBJ1-4	CASSLYRGYNEKLFF	TGCGCCAGCAGCCTTTACAGGGGCTATAATGAAAAACTGTTTTTT
TRBV7-6	16	.	TRBD1	TRBJ2-3	CASSSTGQLPTDTQYF	TGTGCCAGCAGCAGCACGGGACAGCTACCCACAGATACGCAGTATTTT
TRBV18	12	.	.	TRBJ2-3	CASSPRVDTQYF	TGTGCCAGCTCTCCTCGGGTAGATACGCAGTATTTT
TRBV27	15	.	.	TRBJ1-5	CASSFGDSGNQPQHF	TGTGCCAGCAGTTTTGGAGATAGCGGTAATCAGCCCCAGCATTTT
TRBV28	14	.	.	TRBJ1-3	CASSRLLSGNTIYF	TGTGCCAGCAGCAGACTCCTCTCTGGAAACACCATATATTTT
TRBV9	15	.	.	TRBJ2-4	CASSVGVGSQNIQYF	TGTGCCAGCAGCGTAGGTGTGGGGAGTCAAAACATTCAGTACTTC
TRBV11-3	12	.	.	TRBJ2-3	CASSPGTDTQYF	TGTGCCAGCTCCCCAGGCACAGATACGCAGTATTTT
TRBV7-2	15	once	TRBD2	TRBJ2-3	CASSLAPAGGDTQYF	TGTGCCAGCAGCTTAGCTCCGGCGGGGGGTGATACGCAGTATTTT
TRBV2	14	.	.	TRBJ1-5	CASSEVTGNQPQHF	TGTGCCAGCAGTGAGGTGACAGGAAATCAGCCCCAGCATTTT
TRBV27	16	.	.	TRBJ2-1	CASSFPKFRGYNEQFF	TGTGCCAGCAGTTTCCCCAAGTTCCGGGGCTACAATGAGCAGTTCTTC
TRBV2	13	.	.	TRBJ2-2	CASSGLDTGELFF	TGTGCCAGCAGTGGGCTCGACACCGGGGAGCTGTTTTTT
TRBV30	17	.	TRBD1	TRBJ1-5	CAWSADRGDYSNQPQHF	TGTGCCTGGAGTGCCGACAGGGGGGACTATAGCAATCAGCCCCAGCATTTT
TRBV7-9	15	.	TRBD2	TRBJ2-1	CASSPQVAGYNEQFF	TGTGCCAGCAGCCCCCAGGTAGCGGGGTACAATGAGCAGTTCTTC
TRBV2	15	.	TRBD1	TRBJ2-2	CASTRTGINTGELFF	TGTGCCAGCACCAGGACAGGGATCAACACCGGGGAGCTGTTTTTT
TRBV4-1	15	.	TRBD1	TRBJ1-5	CASSQETGGDQPQHF	TGCGCCAGCAGCCAAGAGACAGGGGGTGATCAGCCCCAGCATTTT
TRBV14	16	.	.	TRBJ1-2	CASSPDSVNDIYGYTF	TGTGCCAGCAGCCCGGACAGTGTGAACGACATTTATGGCTACACCTTC